This passage covers 10 T cell receptor beta chains from one sample sequenced in a study of blood T cells in healthy people across ages. A second PCR, run for roughly 7 to 11 cycles, used a sample-barcoded 5' primer plus a J-beta primer mix. Using its own MiXCR run on the 5' RACE reads, TCRdb lists one record per CDR3 protein. The sample has hundreds of thousands of distinct CDR3 sequences; under 30% are singletons. Sequencing was carried out using blood. Receptor source: a woman aged 80 or over in good health.

The sample holds many counts of this clonotype. V gene TRBV29-1 combines with J gene TRBJ2-1; D could derive from TRBD1 or TRBD2 (6 bases each). The CDR3 is made up of 13 amino acids. V lost 3 bases, J lost 7 bases, and 13 bases lay in between. Germline loops: CDR1 SQVTM, CDR2 ANQGSEA. The DNA for the CDR3 is TGCAGCGTTGATCGGGGGCCCACTAATGAGCAGTTCTTC. It yields the protein CSVDRGPTNEQFF.

This sequence joins TRBV12-3 or TRBV12-4 and TRBJ2-2; 11 nucleotides align to TRBD2. The CDR3 extends over 16 amino acids. V lost 5 bases to trimming and J lost 6 bases; unmatched junction nucleotides: 8. The CDR3 spells CASSRRVSGGAGELFF. As DNA, the CDR3 is TGTGCCAGCAGTCGTCGGGTTAGCGGGGGGGCCGGGGAGCTGTTTTTT.

This clonotype has more than one count but fewer than ten. The rearrangement links TRBV3-1 to TRBJ1-5; the D is unclear. Looked up from germline, CDR1 is LGHDT and CDR2 is YNNKEL (reference sequence). This CDR3 spans 17 amino acids. Trimming left V 2 bases short and J 1 base short, with 15 bases between. The CDR3 reads CASSQRYPGSSNQPQHF. In DNA, the CDR3 is TGTGCCAGCAGCCAACGATATCCCGGGTCGAGCAATCAGCCCCAGCATTTT.

In this sample, this clonotype turned up many times. The genes are TRBV15 and TRBJ1-2; TRBD1 might be the D (6 bases). V lost 0 bases and J lost 3, with 11 bases in between. The CDR3 has 15 residues. CDR1 is LNHNV and CDR2 is YYDKDF in the germline V gene (reference sequence). CDR3 DNA: TGTGCCACCAGCAGAGATGGGGGGCTCTACTATGGCTACACCTTC. Translated, it gives CATSRDGGLYYGYTF. Combining the CDR3 with reference TRBV15 and TRBJ1-2 gives the whole variable domain DAMVIQNPRYQVTQFGKPVTLSCSQTLNHNVMYWYQQKSSQAPKLLFHYYDKDFNNEADTPDNFQSRRPNTSFCFLDIRSPGLGDTAMYLCATSRDGGLYYGYTFGSGTRLTVV.

The sample holds many counts of this clonotype. V usage is TRBV15 and J usage is TRBJ2-5; TRBD1 is a possible D gene (5 bases). Trimming removed 3 bases at V and 2 bases at J, with 19 bases between. CDR3 length: 17 residues. Germline values: CDR1 LNHNV, CDR2 YYDKDF (reference sequence). The CDR3 region is CATSSLSPLGVQETQYF. The CDR3 DNA reads TGTGCCACCAGCAGTCTCTCCCCCTTAGGGGTTCAAGAGACCCAGTACTTC.

The rearrangement joins TRBV20-1 to TRBJ2-5, with a tentative D call TRBD2 (6 bases). The CDR3 is made up of 14 amino acids. V lost 0 bases to trimming and J lost 4 bases, with 12 bases between them. Germline lookup yields CDR1 DFQATT and CDR2 SNEGSKA (reference sequence). CDR3: CSARERTGVETQYF. In nucleotides, the CDR3 is TGCAGTGCTAGAGAACGGACGGGAGTAGAGACCCAGTACTTC.

The gene calls are TRBV12-3 or TRBV12-4 and TRBJ2-7, with TRBD2 as a possible D gene (5 bases). This CDR3 has 14 residues. Trimming pared 3 bases from V and 0 bases from J, leaving 9 bases between. The CDR3 protein is CASSFGISSYEQYF. In DNA, the CDR3 is TGTGCCAGCAGTTTCGGGATTTCCTCCTACGAGCAGTACTTC.

This clonotype showed up just a few times. The V gene is TRBV7-2, the J gene TRBJ1-6; D unclear. The CDR3 loop spans 12 amino acids. V was clipped by 0 bases and J by 12 bases, with 6 bases between them. Germline V gives CDR1 SGHTA, CDR2 FQGNSA. Written as DNA, the CDR3 is TGTGCCAGCAGCTTAGCCGGCAGACCCCTCCACTTT. Translated, it gives CASSLAGRPLHF.

This clonotype was detected many times. This rearrangement joins TRBV7-2 to TRBJ2-7; possible D gene TRBD1, 6 bases. The germline V gene has CDR1 SGHTA and CDR2 FQGNSA. The CDR3 spans 13 residues. Trimming cost V 5 bases and J 2 bases, with 10 bases left between them. This CDR3 is CASSRGQPYEQYF. CDR3 in DNA: TGTGCCAGCAGCCGCGGACAGCCCTACGAGCAGTACTTC.

Many counts were recorded for this clonotype. The rearrangement links TRBV20-1 to TRBJ1-6; D not resolved. This CDR3 has 12 amino acids. Trimming pared 3 bases from V and 8 bases from J, leaving 8 bases between. Germline V CDR1 and CDR2: DFQATT, SNEGSKA (reference sequence). The CDR3 nucleotides read TGCAGTGCTAGCTCCGGGGATTCACCCCTCCACTTT. The encoded protein is CSASSGDSPLHF.